This T cell receptor (beta chain) was retrieved from a study of OX40 agonist ivuxolimab in advanced cancers. Study in general: Patients in dose escalation had liver, melanoma, kidney or head and neck cancers. Partial responses were achieved by three patients: one hepatocellular carcinoma, two cutaneous melanoma.

The table came from immunoSEQ multiplex PCR; TCRdb's copy has only in-frame clones and leaves some out. The table shows some 100,000 clones, with around four fifths occurring only once. Anyone with autoimmune disease history or systemic immunosuppression was excluded. This CDR3 is built from 15 residues. Germline V lookup: CDR1 SGHTA, CDR2 FQGNSA. V lost 0 bases and J 3 bases, leaving 10 bases between the germline ends. The chain has TRBV7-2 and TRBJ2-3; D remains unclear. Sequences were derived from CD4+ or CD8+ T cells sorted from blood, sampled in a trial of the OX40 agonist ivuxolimab. This sequence originates from an adult with an advanced solid tumor such as melanoma, head and neck, liver or kidney cancer. This chain's CDR3 is CASSLAPGLTDTQYF. CDR3 nucleotide sequence: TGTGCCAGCAGCTTAGCGCCCGGATTAACAGATACGCAGTATTTT.